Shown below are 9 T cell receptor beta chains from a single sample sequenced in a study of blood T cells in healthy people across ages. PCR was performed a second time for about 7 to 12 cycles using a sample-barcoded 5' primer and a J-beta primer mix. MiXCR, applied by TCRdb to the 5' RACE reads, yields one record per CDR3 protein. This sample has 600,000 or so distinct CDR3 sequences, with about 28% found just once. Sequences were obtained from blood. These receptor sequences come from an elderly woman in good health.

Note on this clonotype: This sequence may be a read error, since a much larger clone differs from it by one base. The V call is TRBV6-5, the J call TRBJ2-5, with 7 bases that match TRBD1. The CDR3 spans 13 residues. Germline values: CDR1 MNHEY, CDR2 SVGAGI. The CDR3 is CASSYSQGQTRYF. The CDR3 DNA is TGTGCCAGCAGTTACTCCCAGGGACAGACCCGGTACTTC.

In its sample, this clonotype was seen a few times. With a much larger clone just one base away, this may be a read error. The CDR3 nucleotides are TGTGCCGGCACCGGAGGTGGCAATCAGCCCCAGCATTTT. This translates into CAGTGGGNQPQHF. The rearrangement links TRBV12-3 or TRBV12-4 to TRBJ1-5; D remains unclear. The CDR3 has 13 amino acids. Deletions cut 11 bases from V and 2 bases from J, with 13 bases between.

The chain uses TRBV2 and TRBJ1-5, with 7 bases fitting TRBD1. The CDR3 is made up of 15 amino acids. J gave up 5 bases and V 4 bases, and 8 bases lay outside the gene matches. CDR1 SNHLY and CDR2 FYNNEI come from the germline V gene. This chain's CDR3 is CASSVEGGVDQPQHF. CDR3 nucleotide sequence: TGTGCCAGCAGTGTAGAAGGGGGCGTCGATCAGCCCCAGCATTTT.

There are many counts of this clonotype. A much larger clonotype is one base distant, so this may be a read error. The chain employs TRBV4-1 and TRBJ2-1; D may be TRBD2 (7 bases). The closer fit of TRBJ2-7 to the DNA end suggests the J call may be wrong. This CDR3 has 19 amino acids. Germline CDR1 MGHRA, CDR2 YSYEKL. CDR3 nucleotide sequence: TGCGCCAGCAGCCAAGATTGGGGTAGAGGGGGGGCGGAATACAATGAGCAGTACTTC. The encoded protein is CASSQDWGRGGAEYNEQYF.

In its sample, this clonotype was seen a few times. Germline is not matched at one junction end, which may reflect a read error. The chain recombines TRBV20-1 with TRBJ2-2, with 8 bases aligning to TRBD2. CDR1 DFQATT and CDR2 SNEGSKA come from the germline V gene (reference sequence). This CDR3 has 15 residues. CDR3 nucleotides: TGCAGTGCTAATCAGCGGGGGACCAGGGACGGGGAGCGGTTTTTT. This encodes CSANQRGTRDGERFF.

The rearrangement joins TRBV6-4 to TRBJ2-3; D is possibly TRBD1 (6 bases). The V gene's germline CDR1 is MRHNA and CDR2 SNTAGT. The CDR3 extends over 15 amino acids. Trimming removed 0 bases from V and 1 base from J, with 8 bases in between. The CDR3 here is CASSDSPGGTDTQYF. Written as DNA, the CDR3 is TGTGCCAGCAGTGACTCCCCAGGGGGCACAGATACGCAGTATTTT.

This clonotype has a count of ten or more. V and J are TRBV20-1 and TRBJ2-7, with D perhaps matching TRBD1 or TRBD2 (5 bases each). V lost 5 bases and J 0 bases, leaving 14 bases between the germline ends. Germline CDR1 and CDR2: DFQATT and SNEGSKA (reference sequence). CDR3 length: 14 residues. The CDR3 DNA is TGCAGTGCTCCTTTAAGGGGACCCTCCTACGAGCAGTACTTC. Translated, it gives CSAPLRGPSYEQYF.

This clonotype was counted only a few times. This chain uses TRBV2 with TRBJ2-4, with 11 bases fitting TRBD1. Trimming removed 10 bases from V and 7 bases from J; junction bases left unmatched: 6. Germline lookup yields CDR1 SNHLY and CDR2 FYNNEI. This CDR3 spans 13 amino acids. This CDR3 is CATKRDRGNIQYF. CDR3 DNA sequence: TGTGCCACTAAACGGGACAGGGGGAACATTCAGTACTTC.

The DNA for the CDR3 is TGTGCCAGCAGCTTAGTCTCCAGTTCCCACGAGCAGTACTTC. Amino acids: CASSLVSSSHEQYF. J is TRBJ2-1 and V is TRBV7-2, with D unresolved. The J call is in doubt because the DNA end fits TRBJ2-7 better. CDR1 and CDR2 from the germline V gene are SGHTA and FQGNSA. This CDR3 region has 14 residues.